One sample yielded the 21 T cell receptor beta chains listed below, sequenced in a study of blood T cell repertoires in COVID-19. Sequencing was performed with immunoSEQ multiplex PCR; in TCRdb, only in-frame clones are kept and a portion is missing. Among some 260,000 clones listed, about 86% were seen once. What was sequenced was peripheral blood. These TCRs come from an older man with acute or convalescent COVID-19.

The chain has TRBV18 and TRBJ2-1; 7 bases line up with TRBD2. Germline V gene lookup returns CDR1 KGHSH and CDR2 LQKENI. The CDR3 consists of 14 residues. Germline trimming cut 3 bases from V and 12 bases from J; bases unmatched to any gene: 11. In DNA form, the CDR3 reads TGTGCCAGCTCACCTAGGGAGGGCCTATATTCGCAGTTCTTC. Its translation is CASSPREGLYSQFF.

This clone was observed a handful of times. The V and J genes are TRBV10-3 and TRBJ2-5, with 7 bases matching TRBD1. The germline V gene encodes CDR1 ENHRY and CDR2 SYGVKD. J was trimmed by 5 bases and V by 6 bases; bases with no gene match: 9. The CDR3 length is 14 residues. CDR3 in amino acids: CAIREGQRVETQYF. Here the CDR3 DNA reads TGTGCCATCAGAGAGGGACAGCGTGTGGAGACCCAGTACTTC.

The J gene is TRBJ2-4, the V gene TRBV4-3; tentative D call: TRBD1 (5 bases). Per germline, CDR1 LGHNA and CDR2 YSLEER. The CDR3 is 15 residues long. V was cut by 0 bases and J by 7 bases, with 13 bases left in between. The chain's CDR3 is CASSQDMGRSNIQYF. The CDR3 nucleotides are TGCGCCAGCAGCCAAGATATGGGGCGGTCGAACATTCAGTACTTC.

The genes are TRBV7-9 and TRBJ1-5; 10 bases are a match to TRBD1. J gave up 0 bases and V 4 bases, and 6 bases lay outside the gene matches. The germline V gene encodes CDR1 SEHNR and CDR2 FQNEAQ (reference sequence). This CDR3 has 17 residues. The CDR3 loop is CASSSSGDRGSNQPQHF. Here the CDR3 DNA reads TGTGCCAGCAGCTCCTCAGGGGACAGGGGTAGCAATCAGCCCCAGCATTTT.

The J gene is TRBJ2-5, the V gene TRBV10-3; the match to TRBD2 covers 11 bases. This CDR3 has 17 residues. Trimming took 4 bases from V and 3 from J; bases not matched to a gene: 10. Germline V gene lookup returns CDR1 ENHRY and CDR2 SYGVKD. The CDR3, as DNA: TGTGCCATCAGTGCTAGGCTAGCGGGAGGAGGGGAAGAGACCCAGTACTTC. Residues: CAISARLAGGGEETQYF.

The rearrangement links TRBV2 to TRBJ1-2; 8 bases agree with TRBD1. The CDR3 runs 15 residues. V lost 6 bases to trimming and J lost 3 bases; unmatched junction nucleotides: 9. From germline, CDR1 is SNHLY and CDR2 FYNNEI. For the CDR3, the DNA is TGTGCCAGCAGGAGGAGTGACAGGGGCGACTATGGCTACACCTTC. Translation: CASRRSDRGDYGYTF.

This chain links TRBV1 with TRBJ2-2; the DNA was not compared with TRBD2, the D call given in the table. TRBV1 constitutes a pseudogene. The CDR3 runs 17 residues. CDR3 DNA sequence: TGCACCAGTCTCGGACTAGCGGGGGCCTATAACACCGGGGAGCTGTTTTTT. It encodes CTSLGLAGAYNTGELFF.

The CDR3 sequence is CASSFGTSGGATLGETQYF. The CDR3 DNA follows: TGTGCCAGTAGTTTCGGGACTAGCGGGGGCGCTACCCTTGGAGAGACCCAGTACTTC. This sequence joins TRBV19 and TRBJ2-5, with 14 bases lining up with TRBD2. CDR3 length: 19 residues. The germline V gene has CDR1 LNHDA and CDR2 SQIVND (reference sequence). J lost 4 bases, V lost 5 bases, and 15 bases had no gene match.

This clone was recorded a few times. The V call is TRBV7-9, the J call TRBJ1-3; D is ambiguous. V was trimmed by 1 base and J by 9 bases, leaving 10 bases between them. CDR3 length equals 13 residues. Germline loops: CDR1 SEHNR, CDR2 FQNEAQ (reference sequence). The CDR3 region is CASSLVWERTIYF. CDR3 DNA: TGTGCCAGCAGCTTAGTATGGGAGCGCACCATATATTTT.

The chain is built from TRBV2 and TRBJ2-3, with 15 positions matching TRBD2. There are 16 residues in the CDR3. The V gene end was trimmed by 8 bases and the J gene end by 5 bases; junction bases not matched to a gene: 8. Germline CDR1 and CDR2: SNHLY and FYNNEI. The CDR3 nucleotides read TGTGCCAGCGTGTGGGGACTAGCGGGAGGAGGAGATACGCAGTATTTT. It is translated as CASVWGLAGGGDTQYF.

This chain joins TRBV9 and TRBJ2-1; no clear D gene. CDR3 size: 12 residues. V gave up 0 bases and J gave up 7 bases, with 5 bases separating them. Per the germline V gene, CDR1 is SGDLS and CDR2 is YYNGEE. The CDR3 DNA reads TGTGCCAGCAGCGTAGACAAAAATGAGCAGTTCTTC. This codes for CASSVDKNEQFF.

The CDR3 reads CASRFLAGHNEQFF. Written as DNA, the CDR3 is TGTGCCAGCCGCTTTCTAGCGGGCCACAATGAGCAGTTCTTC. This chain links TRBV28 with TRBJ2-1, with 8 nucleotides matching TRBD2. Per the germline V gene, CDR1 is MDHEN and CDR2 is SYDVKM. The CDR3 extends over 14 amino acids. The trim removed 8 bases at V and 5 bases at J, leaving 8 bases unmatched. The complete variable domain, with remaining parts taken from reference TRBV28 and TRBJ2-1, reads DVKVTQSSRYLVKRTGEKVFLECVQDMDHENMFWYRQDPGLGLRLIYFSYDVKMKEKGDIPEGYSVSREKKERFSLILESASTNQTSMYLCASRFLAGHNEQFFGPGTRLTVL.

This chain joins TRBV18 and TRBJ2-1; 7 bases align to TRBD2. From germline, CDR1 is KGHSH and CDR2 LQKENI. With V trimmed by 4 bases and J by 6 bases, 3 bases remained unmatched. CDR3 length equals 13 residues. The CDR3 protein is CASSQAGSNEQFF. CDR3 DNA sequence: TGTGCCAGCTCACAAGCGGGATCCAATGAGCAGTTCTTC.

This clone has only one observation. The chain uses TRBV9 and TRBJ1-4, with 9 bases fitting TRBD1. This CDR3 contains 15 residues. Germline CDR1 and CDR2: SGDLS and YYNGEE. V shed 4 bases and J 5 bases; nucleotides not matched to a gene: 6. The CDR3 DNA reads TGTGCCAGCAGCCCTCGGGACAGGGACAATGAAAAACTGTTTTTT. Its translation: CASSPRDRDNEKLFF.

The CDR3 DNA sequence: TGTGCCAGCAGCCCAGGACAGGGGGCGCAGTATGGCTACACCTTC. This sequence encodes CASSPGQGAQYGYTF. The V call is TRBV5-5, the J call TRBJ1-2; 11 bases are shared with TRBD1. This CDR3 is built from 15 residues. V shed 4 bases and J 5 bases; nucleotides not matched to a gene: 7. Per the germline V gene, CDR1 is SGHKS and CDR2 is YYEKEE (reference sequence).

This chain uses TRBV6-5 with TRBJ1-1, with no clear D. The CDR3 is 16 residues long. The germline V gene encodes CDR1 MNHEY and CDR2 SVGAGI. V gave up 0 bases and J gave up 0 bases, with 11 bases separating them. The CDR3 reads CASSYSSRPMNTEAFF. CDR3 DNA sequence: TGTGCCAGCAGTTACTCGAGCAGGCCAATGAACACTGAAGCTTTCTTT.

The chain has TRBV7-3 and TRBJ2-5; TRBD1 agrees at 8 bases. CDR3 length equals 14 residues. V gave up 5 bases and J gave up 3 bases; unmatched junction bases: 5. The germline V gene has CDR1 SGHTA and CDR2 FQGTGA. In nucleotides, the CDR3 is TGTGCCAGCAGCACCACGGACAGGGAAGAGACCCAGTACTTC. Translating gives CASSTTDREETQYF.

This clone was detected only once. This rearrangement joins TRBV2 to TRBJ2-7; 7 bases map to TRBD1. The germline V gene has CDR1 SNHLY and CDR2 FYNNEI. CDR3 length equals 15 residues. The CDR3: CASRRSVRATGPIEV. CDR3 nucleotides: TGTGCCAGCAGGAGGAGTGTCAGGGCGACAGGGCCCATTGAAGTC.

The rearrangement links TRBV3-1 (or the pseudogene TRBV3-2) to TRBJ1-5; 7 bases are a match to TRBD1. The CDR3 covers 15 residues. Germline CDR1 LGHDT, CDR2 YNNKEL (reference sequence). Trimming cost V 4 bases and J 3 bases; bases outside gene matches: 6. The CDR3: CASSRTTGFNQPQHF. As DNA, the CDR3 is TGTGCCAGCAGCCGGACGACAGGGTTCAATCAGCCCCAGCATTTT.

The rearrangement uses TRBV19 and TRBJ1-5, with TRBD1 identical over 9 bases. This CDR3 has 17 amino acids. Germline V gene lookup returns CDR1 LNHDA and CDR2 SQIVND (reference sequence). The ends lost 10 bases at V and 2 bases at J; junction bases unmatched: 15. Here the CDR3 reads CATSDPRDRAGNQPQHF. The CDR3 bases are TGTGCCACTTCTGACCCCCGGGACAGGGCCGGCAATCAGCCCCAGCATTTT. Using reference TRBV19 and TRBJ1-5 for the parts outside the CDR3, the full variable domain is DGGITQSPKYLFRKEGQNVTLSCEQNLNHDAMYWYRQDPGQGLRLIYYSQIVNDFQKGDIAEGYSVSREKKESFPLTVTSAQKNPTAFYLCATSDPRDRAGNQPQHFGDGTRLSIL.

The chain uses TRBV7-2 and TRBJ1-4; 8 bases map to TRBD1. Germline trimming cut 4 bases from V and 0 bases from J; bases unmatched to any gene: 1. The CDR3 covers 15 residues. From germline, CDR1 is SGHTA and CDR2 FQGNSA. The CDR3 protein is CASSSDRATNEKLFF. In nucleotides, the CDR3 is TGTGCCAGCAGCTCGGACAGGGCAACTAATGAAAAACTGTTTTTT.